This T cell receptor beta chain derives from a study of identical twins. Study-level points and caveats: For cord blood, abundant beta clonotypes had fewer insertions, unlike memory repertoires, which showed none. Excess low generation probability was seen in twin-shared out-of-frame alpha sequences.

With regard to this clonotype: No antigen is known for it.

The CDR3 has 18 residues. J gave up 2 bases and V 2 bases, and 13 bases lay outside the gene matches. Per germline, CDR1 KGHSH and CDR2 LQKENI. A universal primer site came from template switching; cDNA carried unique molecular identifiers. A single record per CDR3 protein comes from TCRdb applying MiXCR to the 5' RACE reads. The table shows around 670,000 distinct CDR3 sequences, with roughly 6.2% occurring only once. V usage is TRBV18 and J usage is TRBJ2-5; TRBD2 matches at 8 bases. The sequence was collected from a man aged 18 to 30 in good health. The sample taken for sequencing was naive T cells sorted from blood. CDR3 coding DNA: TGTGCCAGCTCACCATGGCCTAGCGGGTTGGATACTCAAGAGACCCAGTACTTC. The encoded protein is CASSPWPSGLDTQETQYF.